This TCR beta chain was observed in a study of esophageal squamous cell carcinoma under preoperative chemotherapy. Study-wide background: Both tumor-infiltrating lymphocytes and peripheral blood T cells had their TCR repertoires profiled. Study-level points and caveats: Chemotherapy was followed by significantly higher TCR diversity in peripheral T cells only, not tumor-infiltrating lymphocytes. After treatment, tumor-infiltrating lymphocytes seemed to come partly from incoming peripheral T cells, not only local changes.

This CDR3 is built from 15 residues. The V and J ends lost 6 bases and 13 bases respectively, with 25 bases between them. TCRdb re-analysed the PCR reads in MiXCR, keeping a single row per CDR3 protein. The table has approximately 12,000 distinct CDR3 sequences, approximately 51% seen once. A remark on this clonotype: The antigen remains unidentified.

The sample's time point: before preoperative PTX-NDP chemotherapy. Before surgery, patients were given preoperative paclitaxel-nedaplatin chemotherapy. The J gene is TRBJ2-4, the V gene TRBV12-3 or TRBV12-4; TRBD1 is a possible D gene (6 bases). Specimen collection occurred from a patient given preoperative chemotherapy. This clonotype originated in a human donor with esophageal squamous cell carcinoma. The donor label of this sample is uncertain. This CDR3 is CASSLGAAGKDTQYF. CDR3 nucleotide sequence: TGTGCCAGCAGCCTGGGGGCGGCAGGCAAAGACACGCAGTACTTC.